This T cell receptor beta chain was sequenced during a study of CD8+ T cells in alopecia areata. Germline loops: CDR1 GTSNPN, CDR2 SVGIG (reference sequence). J lost 4 bases, V lost 0 bases, and 11 bases had no gene match. The CDR3 loop spans 16 amino acids. RNA extraction was followed by reverse transcription into cDNA, which acted as the sequencing template. TCRdb's copy holds only in-frame clones and misses some; the assay was immunoSEQ multiplex PCR. Counted here are about 140,000 clones, roughly 62% occurring once; the ten biggest clones make up 5% to 7%. The clonotype was recovered from a human donor with alopecia areata. Sequencing was performed on CD4+ T cells sorted from blood, taken at week 0. This chain joins TRBV30 and TRBJ2-7, with 8 bases fitting TRBD2. The CDR3 nucleotides read TGTGCCTGGAGTGTACAAGCTTACCCGGGAGGGTACGAGCAGTACTTC. It encodes CAWSVQAYPGGYEQYF.